These T cell receptor beta chains were read from a single sample in a study of T cell responses to AZD1222 COVID-19 vaccine. Measured with immunoSEQ multiplex PCR; TCRdb has only the in-frame clones, and not every one. The sample shows 160,000 or so clones, approximately 91% of them seen only once. Material: peripheral blood, obtained on day 0 of AZD1222 vaccination. These receptors were taken from an adult in good health. CDR3s include the opening cysteine and the closing phenylalanine or tryptophan. A D gene is named only where the DNA matches it firmly. Rows give clone size only sometimes, using once, few, many, or a class for an expanded clone.

J gene	D gene	V gene	clone size	CDR3 protein	CDR3 DNA
TRBJ1-6	-	TRBV5-4	-	CASSPEALHNSPLHF	TGTGCCAGCAGCCCGGAGGCCCTACATAATTCACCCCTCCACTTT
TRBJ2-2	-	TRBV15	-	CATSRLRGTGELFF	TGTGCCACCAGCAGACTAAGGGGCACCGGGGAGCTGTTTTTT
TRBJ1-5	-	TRBV5-5	-	CASRRQYSNQPQHF	TGTGCCAGCAGGAGACAGTATAGCAATCAGCCCCAGCATTTT
TRBJ2-1	TRBD1	TRBV13	-	CASSLLDRGSNNEQFF	TGTGCCAGCAGCTTATTGGACAGGGGGAGTAACAATGAGCAGTTCTTC
TRBJ1-2	-	TRBV7-9	-	CASSFPRVQPAVGYTF	TGTGCCAGCAGTTTCCCCAGGGTGCAGCCTGCGGTAGGCTACACCTTC
TRBJ1-2	-	TRBV19	-	CASSAGWGRGLGYTF	TGTGCCAGTAGCGCGGGTTGGGGGCGAGGTCTTGGCTACACCTTC
TRBJ1-2	-	TRBV7-9	-	CASSLEGGYGYTF	TGTGCCAGCAGCTTAGAAGGAGGGTATGGCTACACCTTC
TRBJ2-5	-	TRBV2	-	CASGPERGTQYF	TGTGCCAGCGGACCAGAAAGAGGGACCCAGTACTTC
TRBJ1-2	-	TRBV6-5	-	CASSPDGPMLYGYTF	TGTGCCAGCAGCCCCGACGGTCCGATGCTCTATGGCTACACCTTC
TRBJ2-7	-	TRBV11-3	once	CASSLDRTYEQYF	TGTGCCAGCAGCTTAGACAGGACCTACGAGCAGTACTTC
TRBJ2-3	TRBD2	TRBV10-2	-	CASRDTGTSGGSSTDTQYF	TGCGCCAGCAGGGACACCGGGACTAGCGGGGGGTCTAGCACAGATACGCAGTATTTT
TRBJ2-5	-	TRBV7-2	-	CASSLPGVETQYF	TGTGCCAGCAGCTTACCCGGAGTGGAGACCCAGTACTTC
TRBJ1-6	-	TRBV5-8	-	CASRSQGTLNSPLHF	TGTGCCAGCAGGTCACAGGGAACCCTCAATTCACCCCTCCACTTT
TRBJ2-3	-	TRBV4-1	once	CASSQVVGAETDTQYF	TGCGCCAGCAGCCAAGTCGTGGGGGCCGAGACAGATACGCAGTATTTT
TRBJ2-2	TRBD2	TRBV19	-	CASSGQRGGLGELFF	TGTGCCAGTAGTGGCCAGCGGGGGGGCCTCGGGGAGCTGTTTTTT
TRBJ1-1	-	TRBV9	-	CASSVVVNTEAFF	TGTGCCAGCAGCGTAGTCGTGAACACTGAAGCTTTCTTT
TRBJ2-7	TRBD2	TRBV5-1	-	CAILGGLAGPHEQYF	TGCGCCATCCTTGGGGGACTAGCGGGACCCCACGAGCAGTACTTC
TRBJ2-7	-	TRBV12-3/TRBV12-4	-	CASSHGREQYF	TGTGCCAGCAGTCACGGACGTGAGCAGTACTTC
TRBJ2-5	-	TRBV18	-	CASSPTVMDTPGGGTQYF	TGTGCCAGCTCACCGACCGTAATGGACACTCCCGGGGGTGGGACCCAGTACTTC
TRBJ1-5	TRBD1	TRBV5-8	once	CASSLGQGNSNQPQHF	TGTGCCAGCAGCTTGGGACAGGGGAATAGCAATCAGCCCCAGCATTTT
TRBJ2-7	TRBD2	TRBV5-6	-	CASSSGLANSYEQYF	TGTGCCAGCAGCTCGGGACTAGCAAACTCCTACGAGCAGTACTTC
TRBJ2-7	-	TRBV28	-	CASSLFVGFSYEQYF	TGTGCCAGCAGTTTATTCGTGGGGTTCTCCTACGAGCAGTACTTC
TRBJ2-7	TRBD1	TRBV9	-	CASSTTDRFYEQYF	TGTGCCAGCAGCACAACGGACAGGTTCTACGAGCAGTACTTC
TRBJ1-1	-	TRBV28	-	CAILLRNTEAFF	TGTGCCATCTTACTTCGGAACACTGAAGCTTTCTTT
TRBJ1-4	-	TRBV29-1	few	CSVETGQGKEKLFF	TGCAGCGTTGAAACGGGCCAGGGGAAAGAAAAACTGTTTTTT
TRBJ1-5	-	TRBV16	-	CASSQSLTDRPQHF	TGTGCCAGCAGCCAATCCCTAACCGACAGGCCCCAGCATTTT
TRBJ2-1	TRBD2	TRBV10-3	-	CAISETLAGGPSEQFF	TGTGCCATCAGTGAGACACTAGCGGGAGGGCCTAGTGAGCAGTTCTTC
TRBJ2-2	-	TRBV5-1	-	CASHKNSVDGELFF	TGCGCCAGCCATAAGAATAGCGTGGACGGGGAGCTGTTTTTT
TRBJ2-2	TRBD1	TRBV7-9	-	CASSSGMDRANGGELFF	TGTGCCAGCAGCTCCGGGATGGACAGGGCAAACGGCGGGGAGCTGTTTTTT
TRBJ1-2	-	TRBV19	-	CASSTSGPLF	TGTGCCAGTAGTACCTCCGGCCCGCTCTTC
TRBJ2-3	TRBD1	TRBV15	-	CATSPDRAGPSVTQYF	TGTGCCACCAGCCCGGACAGGGCAGGGCCCTCTGTTACGCAGTATTTT
TRBJ2-7	-	TRBV28	-	CASSTPARDLGYEQYF	TGTGCCAGCAGTACCCCGGCCAGGGATTTGGGCTACGAGCAGTACTTC
TRBJ2-3	TRBD1	TRBV10-3	-	CAIRPGQDADTQYF	TGTGCCATCAGGCCGGGACAGGACGCAGATACGCAGTATTTT
TRBJ2-7	-	TRBV6-5	few	CASKDVIFSYEQYF	TGTGCCAGCAAAGACGTCATATTCTCCTACGAGCAGTACTTC
TRBJ2-5	-	TRBV19	-	CASSMRRAETQYF	TGTGCCAGTAGTATGCGCAGGGCCGAGACCCAGTACTTC
TRBJ1-1	-	TRBV5-4	-	CASSLYTEAFF	TGTGCCAGCAGCTTATACACTGAAGCTTTCTTT
TRBJ2-6	-	TRBV5-6	-	CASKLGVAPQLSGANVLTF	TGTGCCAGCAAGCTTGGAGTAGCCCCTCAACTCTCTGGGGCCAACGTCCTGACTTTC
TRBJ2-5	-	TRBV29-1	-	CSVVVPPDNLRETQYF	TGCAGCGTTGTCGTCCCCCCGGACAACCTCCGAGAGACCCAGTACTTC
TRBJ2-1	-	TRBV12-5	-	CASGLDSVHEQFF	TGTGCTAGTGGTTTGGATTCGGTCCATGAGCAGTTCTTC
TRBJ2-7	-	TRBV7-6	-	CASSLGDGPYEQYF	TGTGCCAGCAGCTTAGGGGACGGGCCCTACGAGCAGTACTTC
TRBJ2-1	-	TRBV7-9	-	CASSLAGPFNEQFF	TGTGCCAGCAGCTTAGCTGGACCCTTTAATGAGCAGTTCTTC
TRBJ1-1	-	TRBV2	-	CASIEQTNTEAFF	TGTGCCAGCATTGAACAAACGAACACTGAAGCTTTCTTT